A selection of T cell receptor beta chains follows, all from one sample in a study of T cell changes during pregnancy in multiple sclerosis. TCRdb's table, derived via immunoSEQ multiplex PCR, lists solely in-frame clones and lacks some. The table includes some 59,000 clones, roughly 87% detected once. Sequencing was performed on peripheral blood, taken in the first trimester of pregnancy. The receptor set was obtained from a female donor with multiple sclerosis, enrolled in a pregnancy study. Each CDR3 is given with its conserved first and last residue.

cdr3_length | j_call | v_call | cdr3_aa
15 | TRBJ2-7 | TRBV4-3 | CASSQGHLNSYEQYF
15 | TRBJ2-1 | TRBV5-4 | CASSVGLLRGNEQFF
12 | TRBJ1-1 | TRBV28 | CASSFQNTEAFF
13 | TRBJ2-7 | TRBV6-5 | CASSLSGRDEQYF
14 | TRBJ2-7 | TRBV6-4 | CASSGNRFPYEQYF
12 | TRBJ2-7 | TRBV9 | CASSDTPYEQYF
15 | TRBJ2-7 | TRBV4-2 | CASATETSGSYEQYF
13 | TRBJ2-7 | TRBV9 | CASNEGTGYEQYF
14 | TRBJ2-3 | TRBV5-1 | CASSRRTSTDTQYF
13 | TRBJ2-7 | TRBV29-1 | CSVGSGDLDEQYF
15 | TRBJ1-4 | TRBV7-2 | CASSAGPLMGEKLFF
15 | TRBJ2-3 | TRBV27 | CASSFERGSTDTQYF
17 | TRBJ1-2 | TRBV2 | CASSEDRRDSSNYGYTF